What follows is one T cell receptor (beta chain) and its context. The antigen remains undetermined. Donors in the study were healthy people who gave bone marrow. There are 13 residues in the CDR3. V lost 8 bases to trimming and J lost 3 bases; unmatched junction nucleotides: 4. CDR1 is MNHEY and CDR2 is SMNVEV in the germline V gene (reference sequence). This sample was taken from a study of cytomegalovirus exposure and HLA in healthy donors. PCR involved 60 Vbeta and 13 Jbeta primers. Repertoires were generated with immunoSEQ multiplex PCR, while TCRdb's copy carries only in-frame clones and drops some. The sample shows 150,000 to 200,000 clones, roughly 84% of them seen only once. Findings and caveats of the study: A later examination showed that TCR association rates differed by HLA locus, with DRB1 most and HLA-C fewest. In a later analysis, several top co-occurrence clusters appeared linked to parvovirus B19, influenza, CMV and Epstein-Barr virus.

This TCR came from a boy between 10 and 17 years old in good health and CMV-seronegative. Sequenced sample: PBMCs. This chain joins TRBV27 and TRBJ2-7; 10 bases agree with TRBD1. The CDR3 protein is CASAGQGVYEQYF. The CDR3 region has the DNA TGTGCCAGCGCCGGACAGGGGGTCTACGAGCAGTACTTC.